This passage covers 4 T cell receptor beta chains from one sample sequenced in a study of blood T cells in healthy people across ages. It was with a sample-barcoded 5' primer and a J-beta primer mix that a second PCR of roughly 6 to 12 cycles was run. TCRdb analysed the 5' RACE reads with MiXCR anew, one entry per CDR3 protein. The sample lists approximately 1.5 million distinct CDR3 sequences, 35% to 45% occurring once. Sequences were obtained from blood. Receptor source: a woman younger than 35 in good health.

The V and J genes are TRBV25-1 and TRBJ2-3; D might be TRBD2 (6 bases). This CDR3 contains 19 residues. Germline-derived CDR1 and CDR2 are MGHDK and SYGVNS. Trimming took 3 bases from V and 2 from J, leaving 24 bases between them. Written as DNA, the CDR3 is TGTGCCAGCAGTGAGCCCAGAACCAGCCCTAGCGAGTCCACAGATACGCAGTATTTT. This encodes CASSEPRTSPSESTDTQYF. Full variable domain (rest looked up from reference TRBV25-1 and TRBJ2-3): EADIYQTPRYLVIGTGKKITLECSQTMGHDKMYWYQQDPGMELHLIHYSYGVNSTEKGDLSSESTVSRIRTEHFPLTLESARPSHTSQYLCASSEPRTSPSESTDTQYFGPGTRLTVL.

The chain links TRBV2 to TRBJ2-5; 11 nucleotides align to TRBD1. After removal of 10 bases from V and 11 bases from J, the junction contained 18 bases not matched to a gene. This CDR3 is built from 15 residues. Germline loops: CDR1 SNHLY, CDR2 FYNNEI. CDR3 protein: CAIHCGTGGSDEQYF. The CDR3, as DNA: TGTGCCATACACTGTGGGACAGGGGGGAGTGATGAGCAGTACTTC.

This clonotype came up many times. The chain is built from TRBV20-1 and TRBJ2-5; 10 positions agree with TRBD2. Germline CDR1 DFQATT, CDR2 SNEGSKA (reference sequence). This CDR3 region has 18 residues. With V trimmed by 3 bases and J by 5 bases, 18 bases remained unmatched. CDR3 sequence (DNA): TGCAGTGCTAGTCCCAGCGGGAGGGGAAGTACAACCTGGGAGACCCAGTACTTC. Translated: CSASPSGRGSTTWETQYF.

The gene calls are TRBV19 and TRBJ1-5, with D possibly matching TRBD1 (6 bases). Germline V CDR1 and CDR2: LNHDA, SQIVND (reference sequence). Trimming pared 5 bases from V and 2 bases from J, leaving 13 bases between. CDR3 size: 15 residues. In nucleotides, the CDR3 is TGTGCCAGTAGTGGGAGGACAGTGGGCAATCAGCCCCAGCATTTT. Translation: CASSGRTVGNQPQHF.